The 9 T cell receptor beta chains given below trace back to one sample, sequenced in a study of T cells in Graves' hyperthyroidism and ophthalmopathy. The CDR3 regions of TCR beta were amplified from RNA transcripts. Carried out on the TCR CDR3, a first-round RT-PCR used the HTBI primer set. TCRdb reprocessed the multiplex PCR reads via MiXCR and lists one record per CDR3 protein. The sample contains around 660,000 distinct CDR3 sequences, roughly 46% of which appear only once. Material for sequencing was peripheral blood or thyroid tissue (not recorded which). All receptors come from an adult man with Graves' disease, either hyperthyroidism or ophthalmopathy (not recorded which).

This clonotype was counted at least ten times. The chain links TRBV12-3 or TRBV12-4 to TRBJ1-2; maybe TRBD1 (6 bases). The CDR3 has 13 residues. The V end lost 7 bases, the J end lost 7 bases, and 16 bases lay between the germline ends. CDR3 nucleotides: TGTGCCAGCACCACGACAGGACCTTCTGGCTACACCTTC. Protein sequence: CASTTTGPSGYTF.

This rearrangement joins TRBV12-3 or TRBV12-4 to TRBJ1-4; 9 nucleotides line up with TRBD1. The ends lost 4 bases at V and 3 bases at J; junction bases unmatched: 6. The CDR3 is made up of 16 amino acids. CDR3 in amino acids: CASSWTGARANEKLFF. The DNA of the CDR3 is TGTGCCAGCAGTTGGACAGGGGCAAGGGCTAATGAAAAACTGTTTTTT.

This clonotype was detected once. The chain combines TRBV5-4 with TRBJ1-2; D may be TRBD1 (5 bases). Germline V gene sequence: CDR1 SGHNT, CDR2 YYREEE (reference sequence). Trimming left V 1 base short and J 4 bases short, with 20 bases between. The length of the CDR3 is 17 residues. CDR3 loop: CASSLMVGGDFLYGYTF. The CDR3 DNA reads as TGTGCCAGCAGCTTGATGGTGGGGGGGGACTTTCTCTATGGCTACACCTTC.

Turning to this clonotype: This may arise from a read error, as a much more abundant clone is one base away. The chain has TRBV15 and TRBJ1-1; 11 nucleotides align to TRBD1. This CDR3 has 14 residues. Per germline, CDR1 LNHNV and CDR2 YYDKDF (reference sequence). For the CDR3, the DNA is TGTGCCAGCAGCAGACCGGGACAGGGGGTCGAAGCTTTCTTT. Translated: CASSRPGQGVEAFF. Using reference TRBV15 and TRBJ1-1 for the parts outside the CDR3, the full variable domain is DAMVIQNPRYQVTQFGKPVTLSCSQTLNHNVMYWYQQKSSQAPKLLFHYYDKDFNNEADTPDNFQSRRPNTSFCFLDIRSPGLGDTAMYLCASSRPGQGVEAFFGQGTRLTVV.

In DNA form, the CDR3 reads TGTGCCAGCCAGACAGGGGTTGAAGAAAAACTGTTTTTT. Amino acid sequence: CASQTGVEEKLFF. This chain uses TRBV19 with TRBJ1-4, with 8 bases lining up with TRBD1. This CDR3 has 13 residues. The junction had 8 bases not matched to a gene; V was cut back by 9 bases and J by 8 bases. CDR1 is LNHDA, CDR2 SQIVND, per germline (reference sequence).

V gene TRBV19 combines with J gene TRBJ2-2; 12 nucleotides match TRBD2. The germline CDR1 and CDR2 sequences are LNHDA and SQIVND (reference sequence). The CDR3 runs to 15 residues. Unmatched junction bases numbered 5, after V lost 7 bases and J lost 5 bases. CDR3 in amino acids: CASIRTSGITGELFF. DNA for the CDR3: TGTGCCAGTATTAGGACTAGCGGGATTACCGGGGAGCTGTTTTTT.

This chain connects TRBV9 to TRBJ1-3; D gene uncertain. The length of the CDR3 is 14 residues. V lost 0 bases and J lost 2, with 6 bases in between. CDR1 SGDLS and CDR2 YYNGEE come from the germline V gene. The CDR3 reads CASSVGGPGNTIYF. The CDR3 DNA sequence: TGTGCCAGCAGCGTAGGGGGTCCTGGAAACACCATATATTTT.

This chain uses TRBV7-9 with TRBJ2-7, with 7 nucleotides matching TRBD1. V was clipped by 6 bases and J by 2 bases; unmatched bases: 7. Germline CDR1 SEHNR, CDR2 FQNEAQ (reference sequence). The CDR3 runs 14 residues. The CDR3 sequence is CASSAGQDTYEQYF. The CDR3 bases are TGTGCCAGCAGTGCCGGACAGGACACCTACGAGCAGTACTTC.

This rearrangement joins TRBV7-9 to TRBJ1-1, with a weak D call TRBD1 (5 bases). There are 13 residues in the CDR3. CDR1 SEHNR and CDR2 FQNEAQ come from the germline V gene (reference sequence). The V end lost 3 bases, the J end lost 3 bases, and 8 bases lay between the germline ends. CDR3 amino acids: CASSFSRDTEAFF. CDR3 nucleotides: TGTGCCAGCAGCTTCTCCAGGGACACTGAAGCTTTCTTT.